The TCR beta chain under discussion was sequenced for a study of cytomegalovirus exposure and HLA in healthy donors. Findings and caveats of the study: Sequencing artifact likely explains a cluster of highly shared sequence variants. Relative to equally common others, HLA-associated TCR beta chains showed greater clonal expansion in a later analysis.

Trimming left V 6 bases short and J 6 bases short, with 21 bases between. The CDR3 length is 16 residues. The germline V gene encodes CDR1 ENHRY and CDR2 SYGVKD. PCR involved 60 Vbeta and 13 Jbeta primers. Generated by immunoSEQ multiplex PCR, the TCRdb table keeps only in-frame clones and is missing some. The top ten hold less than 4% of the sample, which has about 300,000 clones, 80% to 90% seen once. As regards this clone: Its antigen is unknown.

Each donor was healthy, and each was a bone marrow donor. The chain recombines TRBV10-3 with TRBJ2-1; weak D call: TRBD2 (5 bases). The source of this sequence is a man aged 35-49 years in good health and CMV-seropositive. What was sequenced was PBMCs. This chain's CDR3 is CAIRVLGEGKFNEQFF. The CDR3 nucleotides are TGTGCCATCAGAGTCCTAGGTGAGGGTAAATTCAATGAGCAGTTCTTC.